A single sample is the source of the 9 T cell receptor beta chains below, sequenced in a study of molecular identifiers for immune sequencing clone quantification. TCRdb called the PCR reads again in MiXCR, with one record for every CDR3 protein. The table records 400,000 to 600,000 distinct CDR3 sequences, roughly 26% of them present only once. The specimen was naive CD8+ T cells from blood, with Jurkat cell RNA spiked in. Regarding subset: FACS-sorted CD8+CD4-CCR7+CD45RA+ naive T cells. Receptors were obtained from a human donor in good health. Some libraries in this study had Jurkat cell RNA spiked in.

This clonotype was counted a few times. V and J are TRBV9 and TRBJ2-3; D possibly corresponds to TRBD2 (5 bases). The germline V gene encodes CDR1 SGDLS and CDR2 YYNGEE. The CDR3 sequence is 16 residues long. Between the trimmed V and J ends, which lost 4 bases and 4 bases, there was a span of 19 bases. This CDR3 is CASSSTDPSWADTQYF. The CDR3 DNA follows: TGTGCCAGCAGCTCTACCGACCCTAGCTGGGCAGATACGCAGTATTTT.

Worth noting for this clonotype: No conserved phenylalanine or tryptophan is present at the end of the CDR3, so a read error is the likely explanation. The V gene is TRBV4-3, the J gene TRBJ2-2, with 7 bases matching TRBD2. J lost 4 bases, V lost 0 bases, and 5 bases had no gene match. This CDR3 is built from 16 residues. CDR1 and CDR2 (germline): LGHNA, YSLEER. DNA for the CDR3: TGCGCCAGCAGCCAAGAGGGGCGGGAGAGCACCGGGGAGCTGTTTTTA. Translated: CASSQEGRESTGELFL.

This clonotype has a handful of counts. The CDR3 DNA is TGTGCCAGCAGTTACCCCAGTATCCGGGACGGTGATACCTACGAGCAGTACTTC. It codes for CASSYPSIRDGDTYEQYF. The chain carries TRBV6-2 or TRBV6-3 and TRBJ2-7, with D possibly being TRBD1 or TRBD2 (5 bases each). CDR3 length: 18 residues. V lost 2 bases, J lost 2 bases, and 22 bases lay in between. Germline V gives CDR1 MNHEY, CDR2 SVGEGT.

A remark on this clonotype: At one boundary the junction diverges from the germline segment, which might be a read error. This CDR3 is CASSIARKDYGQYF. DNA for the CDR3: TGTGCCAGTAGTATCGCCAGGAAGGACTACGGGCAGTACTTC. This chain uses TRBV19 with TRBJ2-7; TRBD2 is a possible D gene (6 bases). Germline V gene data show CDR1 as LNHDA and CDR2 as SQIVND (reference sequence). The CDR3 runs to 14 residues.

In this sample, this clonotype turned up a few times. The CDR3 DNA is TGTGCCAGCAGCGTATTTCAGGGAACCTACGAGCAGTACTTC. It is translated as CASSVFQGTYEQYF. The genes are TRBV7-6 and TRBJ2-7; the D gene is possibly TRBD1 (5 bases). V was shortened by 5 bases and J by 2 bases, with 13 bases between the two germline ends. CDR1 is SGHVS, CDR2 FNYEAQ, per germline. This CDR3 has 14 residues.

This clonotype came up a few times. The J gene is TRBJ1-5, the V gene TRBV7-8; 7 nucleotides agree with TRBD1. Trimming cost V 2 bases and J 7 bases; bases outside gene matches: 5. CDR3 length equals 14 residues. Germline V CDR1 and CDR2: SGHVS, FQNEAQ. The CDR3 bases are TGTGCCAGCAGCTTAATCCAGGGGGGACAGCCCCAGCATTTT. This translates into CASSLIQGGQPQHF. Full variable domain (outside the CDR3, taken from reference TRBV7-8 and TRBJ1-5): GAGVSQSPRYKVAKRGQDVALRCDPISGHVSLFWYQQALGQGPEFLTYFQNEAQLDKSGLPSDRFFAERPEGSVSTLKIQRTQQEDSAVYLCASSLIQGGQPQHFGDGTRLSIL.

On this clonotype: At one end the junction does not follow the germline gene, possibly because of a read error. This chain joins TRBV4-3 and TRBJ1-1; the D is unclear. This CDR3 has 15 amino acids. Germline V CDR1 and CDR2: LGHNA, YSLEER. This CDR3 reads CASRQDPSPNTEAFF. The DNA for the CDR3 is TGCGCCAGCAGGCAAGATCCCTCCCCGAACACTGAAGCTTTCTTT.

V and J are TRBV28 and TRBJ1-1; TRBD1 is a possible D gene (6 bases). CDR3 length: 14 amino acids. Germline lookup yields CDR1 MDHEN and CDR2 SYDVKM. Trimming pared 5 bases from V and 3 bases from J, leaving 13 bases between. The CDR3 nucleotides are TGTGCCAGCAGTCAAACGTACAGGGACACTGAAGCTTTCTTT. It translates to CASSQTYRDTEAFF.

The chain couples TRBV6-2 or TRBV6-3 to TRBJ1-1, with a tentative D call TRBD1 (6 bases). The length of the CDR3 is 14 residues. With 7 bases removed from V and 2 bases from J, the gap between germline ends came to 14 bases. Germline CDR1 is MNHEY and CDR2 is SVGEGT. For the CDR3, the DNA is TGTGCCAGCACCGTAACAGGGCCCAACACTGAAGCTTTCTTT. Its protein is CASTVTGPNTEAFF.